The T cell receptor beta chain described here comes from a study of glioma-infiltrating T cells after dendritic cell vaccination. For the study at large: Patients received autologous tumor lysate-pulsed dendritic cell vaccination between about 2003 and 2012. Monocyte-derived dendritic cells, cultured 7 to 8 days with IL-4 and GM-CSF, were pulsed with autologous tumor lysate.

This clone was counted between two and nine times. Germline values: CDR1 SNHLY, CDR2 FYNNEI. V dropped 6 bases and J dropped 0; count of bases not matched to a gene: 4. This CDR3 has 15 residues. The immunoSEQ assay amplified TCRB CDR3 from up to about 2 ug DNA. The method was immunoSEQ multiplex PCR; TCRdb's version includes in-frame clones alone and lacks a portion of them. The data show tens of thousands of clones, about 86% seen once. This sample comprised blood, obtained before dendritic cell vaccination. This chain connects TRBV2 to TRBJ1-3, with 8 bases that match TRBD1. This receptor was taken from a human donor with glioblastoma. CDR3 in amino acids: CASRETGGSGNTIYF. The CDR3 region has the DNA TGTGCCAGCAGGGAAACAGGGGGCTCTGGAAACACCATATATTTT.